Listed here are 30 T cell receptor beta chains from one sample, sequenced in a study of T cells after yellow fever vaccination (dated by TCRdb to between 2018 and 2021). This specimen's treatment or condition label, per the study, means: live attenuated yellow fever vaccine strain. Libraries were constructed by 5' RACE. The reads were generated on an Illumina NovaSeq 6000. Clones were called with MiXCR by TCRdb after fastp trimmed the public reads at Q25, and only in-frame beta chains were retained. Rows with one shared CDR3 protein collapse into an entry with the most common genes and DNA. For this sample there are a few hundred thousand distinct CDR3 sequences; around a sixth appear just once. The ten largest make up 15% to 20% of the sample. This specimen was PBMCs, taken before the yellow fever booster vaccination. The receptors derive from a man between 18 and 29 years old who received the YFV17D yellow fever vaccine.

This clonotype showed up just a few times. This chain links TRBV7-6 with TRBJ2-7; D may match TRBD1 or TRBD2 (6 bases each). There are 15 residues in the CDR3. Per germline, CDR1 SGHVS and CDR2 FNYEAQ. Trimming took 1 base from V and 1 from J, leaving 11 bases between them. The CDR3 nucleotides are TGTGCCAGCAGCTTAGGAAGGGGGGTATCCTACGAGCAGTACTTC. Protein product: CASSLGRGVSYEQYF.

The chain uses TRBV6-2 or TRBV6-3 and TRBJ2-3; TRBD2 aligns across 9 bases. The CDR3 is made up of 15 amino acids. The V gene's germline CDR1 is MNHEY and CDR2 SVGEGT. Trimming removed 8 bases from V and 2 bases from J; junction bases left unmatched: 8. The CDR3 DNA is TGTGCCAGCCCCTCGACTAGCGGTCCCACAGATACGCAGTATTTT. It yields the protein CASPSTSGPTDTQYF.

There are a few counts of this clonotype. The rearrangement links TRBV11-1 to TRBJ2-1; 7 bases agree with TRBD2. CDR1 and CDR2 from the germline V gene are SGHAT and FQDESV (reference sequence). Trimming removed 7 bases from V and 6 bases from J; junction bases left unmatched: 9. The CDR3 is 14 amino acids. This CDR3 is CASTLLTGGNEQFF. The CDR3 region has the DNA TGTGCCAGCACCCTTTTGACGGGGGGCAATGAGCAGTTCTTC.

This chain joins TRBV7-3 and TRBJ2-3, with no clear D. The CDR3 is 12 amino acids. In germline, CDR1 is SGHTA, CDR2 FQGTGA. V lost 4 bases and J 7 bases, leaving 9 bases between the germline ends. CDR3 sequence reads: CASSSNLNTQYF. CDR3 bases: TGTGCCAGCAGCTCCAATCTAAATACGCAGTATTTT.

The sample holds many counts of this clonotype. The chain uses TRBV25-1 and TRBJ2-1, with D hard to call. V was clipped by 4 bases and J by 8 bases, with 9 bases between them. The CDR3 is 12 residues long. Germline CDR1 MGHDK, CDR2 SYGVNS. CDR3 amino acids: CASSVSWDEQFF. The CDR3 DNA reads TGTGCCAGCAGTGTTTCGTGGGATGAGCAGTTCTTC.

This clonotype has just a few counts. This chain links TRBV12-3 or TRBV12-4 with TRBJ2-4; 10 nucleotides align to TRBD1. Trimming removed 7 bases from V and 4 bases from J; junction bases left unmatched: 10. This CDR3 comprises 16 residues. CDR3 sequence reads: CASTPGQGGDKNIQYF. Written as DNA, the CDR3 is TGTGCCAGCACCCCTGGACAGGGGGGTGATAAAAACATTCAGTACTTC.

This clonotype was counted between two and nine times. The J gene is TRBJ1-1, the V gene TRBV7-3; D not certain. Per the germline V gene, CDR1 is SGHTA and CDR2 is FQGTGA. This CDR3 comprises 13 residues. Trimming took off 6 bases at V and 4 bases at J, with 12 bases between the two ends. The CDR3 protein is CASSFSDATEAFF. DNA for the CDR3: TGTGCCAGCAGTTTTAGCGACGCCACTGAAGCTTTCTTT. Full variable domain (outside the CDR3, taken from reference TRBV7-3 and TRBJ1-1): GAGVSQTPSNKVTEKGKYVELRCDPISGHTALYWYRQSLGQGPEFLIYFQGTGAADDSGLPNDRFFAVRPEGSVSTLKIQRTERGDSAVYLCASSFSDATEAFFGQGTRLTVV.

The table lists this clonotype with a few counts. The V gene is TRBV7-6, the J gene TRBJ2-2; no clear D. V lost 5 bases and J 7 bases, leaving 5 bases between the germline ends. Germline-derived CDR1 and CDR2 are SGHVS and FNYEAQ. This CDR3 spans 11 amino acids. For the CDR3, the DNA is TGTGCCAGCAGCGCCTACGGGGAGCTGTTTTTT. It is translated as CASSAYGELFF.

The chain joins TRBV5-4 to TRBJ2-7; D gene ambiguous. Per the germline V gene, CDR1 is SGHNT and CDR2 is YYREEE (reference sequence). CDR3 size: 14 residues. V was clipped by 0 bases and J by 5 bases, with 12 bases between them. CDR3 amino acids: CASSLALGVDEQYF. CDR3 DNA: TGTGCCAGCAGCTTGGCCTTGGGTGTGGACGAGCAGTACTTC.

This clonotype was detected many times. The chain combines TRBV5-1 with TRBJ1-1; TRBD1 matches 7 bases. Germline V lookup: CDR1 SGHRS, CDR2 YFSETQ. J was trimmed by 3 bases and V by 0 bases; bases with no gene match: 5. There are 15 residues in the CDR3. Here the CDR3 reads CASSLAFQGDTEAFF. CDR3 sequence (DNA): TGCGCCAGCAGCTTGGCTTTTCAGGGGGACACTGAAGCTTTCTTT. Full variable domain (missing parts from reference TRBV5-1 and TRBJ1-1): KAGVTQTPRYLIKTRGQQVTLSCSPISGHRSVSWYQQTPGQGLQFLFEYFSETQRNKGNFPGRFSGRQFSNSRSEMNVSTLELGDSALYLCASSLAFQGDTEAFFGQGTRLTVV.

CDR3 protein: CASSYSRDRNTEAFF. The CDR3 DNA reads TGTGCCAGCAGTTACTCTCGGGACAGGAACACTGAAGCTTTCTTT. This chain connects TRBV6-5 to TRBJ1-1, with 7 bases aligning to TRBD1. This CDR3 spans 15 amino acids. V dropped 0 bases and J dropped 1; count of bases not matched to a gene: 2. The germline V gene has CDR1 MNHEY and CDR2 SVGAGI.

The rearrangement joins TRBV15 to TRBJ1-2, with D possibly being TRBD1 (6 bases). V lost 1 base, J lost 8 bases, and 11 bases lay in between. The CDR3 is 13 amino acids. Germline-derived CDR1 and CDR2 are LNHNV and YYDKDF (reference sequence). CDR3 nucleotide sequence: TGTGCCACCAGCAGAGGACAGGCGGAGGGCTACACCTTC. It codes for CATSRGQAEGYTF.

The chain joins TRBV12-3 or TRBV12-4 to TRBJ2-1; a possible D gene is TRBD2 (5 bases). V lost 2 bases and J 9 bases, leaving 11 bases between the germline ends. The CDR3 has 13 amino acids. The CDR3 loop reads CASSLSRRGEQFF. In nucleotides, the CDR3 is TGTGCCAGCAGTTTATCCCGTCGGGGTGAGCAGTTCTTC.

V gene TRBV20-1 combines with J gene TRBJ2-5; 14 positions agree with TRBD2. J lost 1 base, V lost 5 bases, and 6 bases had no gene match. This CDR3 contains 16 residues. Per the germline V gene, CDR1 is DFQATT and CDR2 is SNEGSKA (reference sequence). CDR3 region: CSARTSGGSLQETQYF. DNA for the CDR3: TGCAGTGCTCGGACTAGCGGGGGGTCGCTCCAAGAGACCCAGTACTTC.

This clonotype turned up a few times. The gene calls are TRBV29-1 and TRBJ2-5; D gene ambiguous. Trimming cost V 4 bases and J 4 bases, with 10 bases left between them. Germline V gives CDR1 SQVTM, CDR2 ANQGSEA. The length of the CDR3 is 12 residues. This CDR3 reads CSVVAGGETQYF. The CDR3 coding sequence is TGCAGCGTTGTGGCAGGTGGAGAGACCCAGTACTTC.

Only a few counts were recorded for this clonotype. The chain carries TRBV12-3 or TRBV12-4 and TRBJ2-3; the match to TRBD1 covers 11 bases. V was clipped by 3 bases and J by 3 bases; unmatched bases: 8. The CDR3 extends over 17 amino acids. The CDR3 loop reads CASSFERGTGGTDTQYF. CDR3 in DNA: TGTGCCAGCAGTTTCGAACGAGGGACAGGGGGTACAGATACGCAGTATTTT.

In its sample, this clonotype was seen a few times. This rearrangement joins TRBV20-1 to TRBJ2-3; D is unresolved. This CDR3 has 18 amino acids. Per germline, CDR1 DFQATT and CDR2 SNEGSKA (reference sequence). Trimming took 3 bases from V and 0 from J, leaving 22 bases between them. CDR3 sequence reads: CSASPNNPRRPSTDTQYF. The CDR3 DNA reads as TGCAGTGCTAGCCCCAACAATCCTAGGCGGCCTAGCACAGATACGCAGTATTTT.

The rearrangement joins TRBV5-4 to TRBJ2-1; maybe TRBD2 (5 bases). The V gene's germline CDR1 is SGHNT and CDR2 YYREEE (reference sequence). The CDR3 totals 14 residues. Deletions cut 4 bases from V and 10 bases from J, with 18 bases between. The CDR3 sequence: CASSLGGGENEQFF. The CDR3 nucleotides read TGTGCCAGCAGCCTGGGTGGAGGTGAAAACGAGCAGTTCTTC.

Regarding this clonotype: One junction end disagrees with the germline gene, perhaps due to a read error. The rearrangement links TRBV5-1 to TRBJ1-5; 9 positions match TRBD1. CDR1 and CDR2 (germline): SGHRS, YFSETQ. This CDR3 is built from 15 residues. CDR3 protein: CASSLDRGRGQPQHF. The CDR3 nucleotides read TGCGCCAGCAGTTTGGACAGGGGCAGAGGACAGCCCCAGCATTTT.

This clonotype was found many times. The chain recombines TRBV5-1 with TRBJ2-5, with D unclear. V lost 0 bases and J 1 base, leaving 10 bases between the germline ends. The germline V gene has CDR1 SGHRS and CDR2 YFSETQ. There are 15 residues in the CDR3. As DNA, the CDR3 is TGCGCCAGCAGCTTGGCCGCGAATTCCCAAGAGACCCAGTACTTC. It is translated as CASSLAANSQETQYF. Together with reference TRBV5-1 and TRBJ2-5, the CDR3 gives the full variable domain: KAGVTQTPRYLIKTRGQQVTLSCSPISGHRSVSWYQQTPGQGLQFLFEYFSETQRNKGNFPGRFSGRQFSNSRSEMNVSTLELGDSALYLCASSLAANSQETQYFGPGTRLLVL.

This clonotype has a handful of counts. The chain is built from TRBV7-3 and TRBJ2-1; 14 bases map to TRBD2. Per the germline V gene, CDR1 is SGHTA and CDR2 is FQGTGA. The CDR3 sequence is 17 residues long. With V trimmed by 2 bases and J by 8 bases, 8 bases remained unmatched. In DNA, the CDR3 is TGTGCCAGCAGCTTACCGGCGACTAGCGGGGGGGCCTATGAGCAGTTCTTC. Amino acid sequence: CASSLPATSGGAYEQFF.

The chain joins TRBV5-5 to TRBJ1-1; 7 bases are shared with TRBD1. CDR3 length: 13 residues. Germline CDR1 reads SGHKS; CDR2 reads YYEKEE (reference sequence). With 0 bases clipped from V and 10 bases from J, the junction kept 6 bases outside the gene matches. CDR3 region: CASSLASKGAAFF. The CDR3 DNA is TGTGCCAGCAGCTTGGCCAGTAAGGGGGCAGCTTTCTTT.

This clonotype was seen a handful of times. This chain uses TRBV7-2 with TRBJ2-5; no firm D call. The germline V and J ends were trimmed by 3 bases and 5 bases, with 10 bases remaining between them. Germline lookup yields CDR1 SGHTA and CDR2 FQGNSA. The CDR3 runs 13 residues. CDR3: CASSLSQAETQYF. DNA for the CDR3: TGTGCCAGCAGCTTGTCCCAAGCGGAGACCCAGTACTTC.

The rearrangement joins TRBV20-1 to TRBJ2-7; D may be TRBD1 (6 bases). Trimming took off 4 bases at V and 2 bases at J, with 12 bases between the two ends. Germline CDR1 DFQATT, CDR2 SNEGSKA (reference sequence). This CDR3 is 13 amino acids long. The CDR3 nucleotides are TGCAGTGCTACCAGCAGGGACACCTACGAGCAGTACGTC. Protein product: CSATSRDTYEQYV.

This clonotype was observed a handful of times. The rearrangement joins TRBV5-1 to TRBJ2-7; TRBD2 agrees at 9 bases. Germline V gives CDR1 SGHRS, CDR2 YFSETQ. The CDR3 totals 15 residues. The ends lost 4 bases at V and 2 bases at J; junction bases unmatched: 7. CDR3 amino acids: CASSALAGETYEQYF. In DNA, the CDR3 is TGCGCCAGCAGCGCTTTAGCGGGGGAAACCTACGAGCAGTACTTC.

The rearrangement links TRBV5-5 to TRBJ2-1; TRBD1 matches at 9 bases. In germline, CDR1 is SGHKS, CDR2 YYEKEE (reference sequence). Trimming cost V 4 bases and J 3 bases; bases outside gene matches: 5. The CDR3 loop spans 15 amino acids. The CDR3: CASSAKTGGYNEQFF. CDR3 DNA: TGTGCCAGCAGCGCCAAGACAGGGGGCTACAATGAGCAGTTCTTC.

This chain links TRBV7-9 with TRBJ1-2; TRBD1 matches 7 bases. This CDR3 spans 15 amino acids. Per germline, CDR1 SEHNR and CDR2 FQNEAQ (reference sequence). V lost 5 bases and J lost 6; bases outside the gene matches: 12. The CDR3 DNA follows: TGTGCCAGCAGCCTTCGACAGGGTAATTCCCATGGCTACACCTTC. Protein product: CASSLRQGNSHGYTF.

The CDR3 protein is CASSQGSQAGGNNEQFF. The DNA for the CDR3 is TGCGCCAGCAGCCAGGGATCGCAGGCGGGGGGAAACAATGAGCAGTTCTTC. The chain is built from TRBV4-1 and TRBJ2-1, with 8 bases matching TRBD2. After removal of 3 bases from V and 5 bases from J, the junction contained 12 bases not matched to a gene. This CDR3 contains 17 residues. The germline V gene has CDR1 MGHRA and CDR2 YSYEKL.

There are many counts of this clonotype. The chain recombines TRBV10-3 with TRBJ2-3, with 7 nucleotides matching TRBD1. Looked up from germline, CDR1 is ENHRY and CDR2 is SYGVKD. The CDR3 runs 14 residues. Trimming cost V 6 bases and J 2 bases; bases outside gene matches: 5. This CDR3 reads CAIRKGQSTDTQYF. CDR3 coding DNA: TGTGCCATCAGGAAGGGACAGTCCACAGATACGCAGTATTTT.

This clonotype came up a few times. The chain carries TRBV9 and TRBJ1-1, with 11 positions matching TRBD1. The CDR3 is 15 residues long. Germline V CDR1 and CDR2: SGDLS, YYNGEE. V lost 0 bases to trimming and J lost 4 bases; unmatched junction nucleotides: 2. CDR3: CASSVEGTGGTEAFF. CDR3 DNA: TGTGCCAGCAGCGTAGAGGGGACAGGGGGCACTGAAGCTTTCTTT.